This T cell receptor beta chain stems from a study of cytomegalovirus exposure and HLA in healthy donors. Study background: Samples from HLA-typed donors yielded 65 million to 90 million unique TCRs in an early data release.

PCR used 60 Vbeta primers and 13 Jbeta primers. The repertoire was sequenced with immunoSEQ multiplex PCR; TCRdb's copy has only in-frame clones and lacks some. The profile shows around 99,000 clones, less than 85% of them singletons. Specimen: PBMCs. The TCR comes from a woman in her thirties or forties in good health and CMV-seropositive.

In nucleotides, the CDR3 is TGCGCCAGCAGCTCAGGGGACAGGGGGTACACTAATGAAAAACTGTTTTTT. This codes for CASSSGDRGYTNEKLFF. The chain employs TRBV5-1 and TRBJ1-4, with TRBD1 identical over 11 bases. The CDR3 has 17 residues. Germline assignment: CDR1 SGHRS and CDR2 YFSETQ. V shed 3 bases and J 2 bases; nucleotides not matched to a gene: 6.